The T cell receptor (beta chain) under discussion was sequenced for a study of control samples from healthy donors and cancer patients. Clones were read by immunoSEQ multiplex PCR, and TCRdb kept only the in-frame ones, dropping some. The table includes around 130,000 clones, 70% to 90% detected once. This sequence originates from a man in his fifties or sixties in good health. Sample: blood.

The CDR3 protein is CASSQDLGTGYGYTF. The CDR3 region has the DNA TGCGCCAGCAGCCAAGATCTTGGGACAGGCTATGGCTACACCTTC. The chain joins TRBV4-1 to TRBJ1-2; TRBD1 agrees at 8 bases. The V gene's germline CDR1 is MGHRA and CDR2 YSYEKL. The CDR3 is 15 amino acids. V was pared by 0 bases and J by 4 bases, with 4 bases of the junction left unmatched.